This T cell receptor (beta chain) comes out of a study of blood T cells in healthy people across ages (dated by TCRdb to the mid-2010s). Describing the broader study: In model experiments, template switching captured about one uniquely barcoded TCR beta cDNA molecule for every two T cells. Using deep sequencing normalized with unique cDNA molecular identifiers, the study measured how TCR beta repertoire diversity changes with age. Four age groups were formed from the donors: young (average about 15 years), middle-aged (just under 40), aged (62) and long-lived (more than 75). Donors of different ages were randomly distributed across sequencing lanes to avoid experimental bias. Two additional independent replicas of 1 million unique cDNA reads from the same blood draw were analyzed for two donors (one aged 18 to 30 and one aged 80 or older). Findings and caveats that apply to the study as a whole: Because donor CMV infection status was unknown, age-related changes in expanded clonotypes were potentially confounded. Estimates of total diversity based on one million sequenced T cells were considered lower bounds and underestimates. Compared with the aged group, the long-lived group had more naive CD4+ T cells, fewer expanded clones and increased TCR diversity, a pattern suggesting age selection. Observed TCR beta diversity correlated strongly with the percentage of naive T cells measured by flow cytometry. As age increased, observed TCR beta diversity per million T cells dropped in a roughly linear way, and a significant reduction was already evident by age 40. Since profiling was done on bulk unsorted PBMCs, naive and antigen-experienced compartments could not be conclusively compared.

The library was generated by 5' RACE. These reads were obtained on an Illumina HiSeq 2500. A second PCR of roughly 7 to 11 cycles was performed with a sample-barcoded 5' primer and a J-beta primer mix. A template-switch 5' adaptor carrying 12 random nucleotides introduced a unique molecular identifier onto each TCR beta cDNA molecule. Each sample yielded at least 3 million CDR3-containing paired-end reads. First-strand cDNA synthesis was performed from all RNA using the Mint cDNA synthesis kit, with priming by a TRBC-specific oligonucleotide. Following uracil-DNA glycosylase treatment, a first 18-cycle PCR with universal primers M1SS and BC2_uni_R was performed on all cDNA. In the authors' own workflow: Each sample was normalized by randomly selecting 1 million high-quality reads, each carrying a distinct molecular identifier. Reads with shared molecular identifiers were discarded instead of being binned into consensus sequences. CDR3 identification, clonotype clustering and error correction used MiTCR with a Q25 quality threshold and the strictest error-elimination algorithm. Lower-bound total TCR beta diversity was estimated with a nonparametric unseen species model using Euler transformation. TCRdb reworked the public reads: Q25 trimming with fastp, MiXCR clone assembly, productive beta chains retained. Every CDR3 protein is listed once, alongside the most common genes and DNA of its rows. TCRdb, rather than the study authors, made the V and J calls. This sample lists 600,000 to 850,000 distinct CDR3 sequences; roughly 45% were detected once. The leading ten clones occupy 20% to 25% of the sample.

Concerning this clonotype itself: Which antigen it targets is not known. One base away there is no much larger clone; base qualities are not given.

The CDR3 starts with the cysteine, ends with the phenylalanine, and has 15 residues. Of the read, only the CDR3 DNA is kept; its 45 bases are in frame from base 1. V is shortened by 6 bases, J by 7 bases, and the region joining them spans 19 bases. The CDR1 and CDR2 encoded by the germline V gene (reference sequence) are DFQATT and SNEGSKA. Systemically healthy Caucasian individuals from Russia, 39 in total and aged roughly 6 to 95 years, were included as donors. Each donor gave about 9.8 milliliters of peripheral blood, drawn into EDTA-treated Vacutainer tubes. Ficoll-Paque density-gradient centrifugation was used to isolate PBMCs, with at least 7 million per sample. Total RNA, at least 5 micrograms per sample, was extracted from PBMCs with Trizol reagent. For every donor, an aliquot of PBMCs went through flow cytometry to measure the percentages of naive CD45RAhigh/CD27high T cells.

Recombination linked TRBV20-1 to TRBJ1-6; the D gene cannot be resolved reliably. Sequencing was carried out using blood. The sequence came from a woman aged 55 to 70 in good health. CDR3 protein: CSAQPVTGGNSPLHF. At the DNA level, the sequence is TGCAGTGCCCAACCGGTGACGGGCGGGAATTCACCCCTCCACTTT.